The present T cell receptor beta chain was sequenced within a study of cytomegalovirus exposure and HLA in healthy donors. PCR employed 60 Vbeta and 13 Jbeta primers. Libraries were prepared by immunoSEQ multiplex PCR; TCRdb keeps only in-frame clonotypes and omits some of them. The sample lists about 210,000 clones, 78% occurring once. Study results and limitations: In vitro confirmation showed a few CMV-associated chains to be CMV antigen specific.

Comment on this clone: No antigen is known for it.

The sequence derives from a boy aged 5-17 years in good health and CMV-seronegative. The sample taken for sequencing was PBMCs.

CDR3 region: CASSLDERGGPNTGELFF. For the CDR3, the DNA is TGCGCCAGCAGCTTGGATGAGCGGGGGGGCCCTAACACCGGGGAGCTGTTTTTT. The V call is TRBV5-1, the J call TRBJ2-2, with 10 positions matching TRBD2. This CDR3 is built from 18 residues. Germline loops: CDR1 SGHRS, CDR2 YFSETQ. Losses at the gene ends were 0 bases for V and 2 bases for J; bases not matched to a gene: 7.